This paragraph covers one T cell receptor beta chain sequence. What it binds is unknown. These data come from a study of cytomegalovirus exposure and HLA in healthy donors. Study details: The Caucasian-associated ancestry cluster held about 80% of 398 genotyped donors. Study-wide points: Most TCR beta V segments were productive about 87% or about 30% of the time in an earlier analysis. Most subjects had HLA-A and HLA-B alleles reportedly predicted accurately by TCR beta sequences.

The germline V gene has CDR1 SGHTA and CDR2 FQGNSA. The CDR3 is 15 residues long. V was pared by 5 bases and J by 10 bases, with 7 bases of the junction left unmatched. The study ran its PCR with 60 Vbeta and 13 Jbeta primers. Authors' analysis steps: In a later analysis, of 70 million to 85 million unique beta chains, 9 million to 11 million appeared in at least two donors. Sequencing was performed with immunoSEQ multiplex PCR; in TCRdb, only in-frame clones are kept and a portion is missing. The DNA was the basis for D and trimming; V, J and clone size are from that table. The sample shows approximately 110,000 clones, under 70% of them seen only once.

The sequencing input was PBMCs. This chain connects TRBV7-2 to TRBJ2-3, with TRBD2 matching over 15 bases. This receptor was identified in a man between 18 and 29 years old in good health and CMV-seropositive. The CDR3 here is CASSPRTSGGAAQYF. DNA for the CDR3: TGTGCCAGCAGCCCCCGGACTAGCGGGGGGGCCGCGCAGTATTTT.